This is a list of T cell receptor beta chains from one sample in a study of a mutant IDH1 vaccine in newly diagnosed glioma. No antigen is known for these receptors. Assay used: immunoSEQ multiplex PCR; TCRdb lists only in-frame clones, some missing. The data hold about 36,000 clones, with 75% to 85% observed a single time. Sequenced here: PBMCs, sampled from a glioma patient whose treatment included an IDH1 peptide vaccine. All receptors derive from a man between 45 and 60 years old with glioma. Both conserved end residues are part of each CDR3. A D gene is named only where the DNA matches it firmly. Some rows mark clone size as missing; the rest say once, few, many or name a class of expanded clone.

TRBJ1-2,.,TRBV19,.,CASSTLQLTYGYTF,TGTGCCAGTAGTACCCTCCAGCTAACCTATGGCTACACCTTC
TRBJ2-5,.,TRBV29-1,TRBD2,CSAAASGETQYF,TGCAGCGCCGCGGCTAGCGGGGAGACCCAGTACTTC
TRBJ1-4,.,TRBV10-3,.,CAISPGRTNEKLFF,TGTGCCATCAGCCCAGGGCGGACTAATGAAAAACTGTTTTTT
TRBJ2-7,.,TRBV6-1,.,CASMPGGGGEQYF,TGTGCCAGCATGCCAGGGGGAGGTGGAGAGCAGTACTTC
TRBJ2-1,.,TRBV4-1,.,CASSQDRSYEQFF,TGCGCCAGCAGCCAAGATCGAAGTTATGAGCAGTTCTTC
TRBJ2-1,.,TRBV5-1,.,CASSFDNNEQFF,TGCGCCAGCAGCTTCGACAACAATGAGCAGTTCTTC
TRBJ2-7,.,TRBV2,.,CASMKSFLAYEQYF,TGTGCCAGCATGAAAAGTTTTTTGGCCTACGAGCAGTACTTC
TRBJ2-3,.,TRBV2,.,CASSGAAPGRTDTQYF,TGTGCCAGCAGTGGGGCTGCTCCGGGGCGCACAGATACGCAGTATTTT
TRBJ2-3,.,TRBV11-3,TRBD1,CASSSTGRPDTQYF,TGTGCCAGCAGCTCGACAGGGAGACCAGATACGCAGTATTTT
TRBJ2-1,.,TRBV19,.,CASSIAGANEQFF,TGTGCCAGTAGTATAGCGGGAGCCAATGAGCAGTTCTTC
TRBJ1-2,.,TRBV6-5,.,CASSSGVNYGYTF,TGTGCCAGCAGTTCAGGGGTTAACTATGGCTACACCTTC
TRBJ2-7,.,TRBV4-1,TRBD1,CASSRPGQGLYEQYF,TGCGCCAGCAGCCGGCCGGGACAGGGTCTCTACGAGCAGTACTTC
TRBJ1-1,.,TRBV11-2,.,CASSLADTGIAFF,TGTGCCAGCAGCTTAGCAGATACGGGAATAGCTTTCTTT
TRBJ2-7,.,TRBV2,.,CASSGQARYEQYF,TGTGCCAGCAGTGGACAGGCGCGCTACGAGCAGTACTTC
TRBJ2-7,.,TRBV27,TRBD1,CASSFYPDRVSEQYF,TGTGCCAGCAGTTTCTACCCCGACAGGGTAAGCGAGCAGTACTTC
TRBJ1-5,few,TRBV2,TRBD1,CASSVGTDYSNQPQHF,TGTGCCAGCAGTGTTGGGACAGATTATAGCAATCAGCCCCAGCATTTT
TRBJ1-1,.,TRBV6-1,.,CASRASGGGEAFF,TGTGCCAGCAGGGCAAGCGGGGGTGGAGAAGCTTTCTTT
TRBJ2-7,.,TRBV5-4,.,CASRSDPAREQYF,TGTGCCAGCAGATCAGACCCGGCGAGGGAGCAGTACTTC
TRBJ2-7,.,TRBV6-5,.,CASRPGGALGEQYF,TGTGCCAGCAGGCCCGGAGGCGCGTTGGGCGAGCAGTACTTC
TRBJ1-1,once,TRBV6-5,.,CASSFTTGQSQEAFF,TGTGCCAGCAGTTTTACGACTGGGCAAAGCCAGGAAGCTTTCTTT
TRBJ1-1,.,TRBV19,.,CASKAGNQNTEAFF,TGTGCCAGTAAAGCAGGGAACCAAAACACTGAAGCTTTCTTT
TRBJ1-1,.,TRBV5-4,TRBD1,CASSWDRGHAEAFF,TGTGCCAGCAGCTGGGACAGGGGGCACGCTGAAGCTTTCTTT
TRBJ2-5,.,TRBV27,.,CASPSEETQYF,TGTGCCAGCCCCAGCGAGGAGACCCAGTACTTC
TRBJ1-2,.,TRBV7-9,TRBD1,CASSFGQGPYGYTF,TGTGCCAGCAGCTTCGGACAGGGACCGTATGGCTACACCTTC
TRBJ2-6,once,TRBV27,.,CASSLKFLLDSGANVLTF,TGTGCCAGCAGTTTAAAGTTTCTTCTAGACTCTGGGGCCAACGTCCTGACTTTC
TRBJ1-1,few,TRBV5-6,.,CASSSGGGAAFF,TGTGCCAGCAGCTCGGGCGGGGGGGCGGCTTTCTTT
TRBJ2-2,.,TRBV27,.,CASSFATNTGELFF,TGTGCCAGCAGTTTCGCAACTAACACCGGGGAGCTGTTTTTT
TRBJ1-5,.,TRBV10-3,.,CAISEGLSNQPQHF,TGTGCCATCAGTGAAGGGCTTAGCAATCAGCCCCAGCATTTT
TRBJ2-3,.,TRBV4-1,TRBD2,CASSQGSAGGEDTQYF,TGCGCCAGCAGCCAAGGAAGTGCGGGAGGGGAAGATACGCAGTATTTT
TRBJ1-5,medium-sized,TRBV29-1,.,CSVAGSNQPQHF,TGCAGCGTTGCTGGGAGCAATCAGCCCCAGCATTTT
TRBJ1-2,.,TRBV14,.,CASSQTGLDGYTF,TGTGCCAGCAGCCAGACAGGTTTAGATGGCTACACCTTC
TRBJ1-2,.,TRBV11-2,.,CASSLESGNYGYTF,TGTGCCAGCAGCTTAGAATCAGGGAACTATGGCTACACCTTC
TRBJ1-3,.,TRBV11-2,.,CASSPGAGGNTIYF,TGTGCCAGCAGCCCCGGGGCGGGTGGAAACACCATATATTTT
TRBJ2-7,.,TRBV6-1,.,CASSVLSYEQYF,TGTGCCAGCAGTGTTCTGTCCTACGAGCAGTACTTC
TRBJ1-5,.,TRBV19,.,CASSLTGGQPQHF,TGTGCCAGTAGTCTGACAGGAGGTCAGCCCCAGCATTTT
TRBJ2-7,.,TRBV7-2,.,CASSPRGRFAYEQYF,TGTGCCAGCAGCCCCCGGGGAAGGTTTGCCTACGAGCAGTACTTC
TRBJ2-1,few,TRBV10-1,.,CASSESDSPRFF,TGCGCCAGCAGTGAGTCGGACTCCCCGCGGTTCTTC
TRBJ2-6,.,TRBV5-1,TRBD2,CASSLTAGGGSGANVLTF,TGCGCCAGCAGCTTGACGGCGGGGGGGGGCTCTGGGGCCAACGTCCTGACTTTC
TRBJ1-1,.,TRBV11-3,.,CASSFSFIYGSEAFF,TGTGCCAGCAGCTTCAGTTTTATTTACGGCAGTGAAGCTTTCTTT
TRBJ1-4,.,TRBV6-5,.,CASSPTGLANEKLFF,TGTGCCAGCAGCCCAACAGGGTTGGCTAATGAAAAACTGTTTTTT
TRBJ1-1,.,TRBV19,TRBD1,CASNPGTGTAEAFF,TGTGCCAGTAACCCCGGGACAGGGACGGCTGAAGCTTTCTTT
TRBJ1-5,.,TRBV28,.,CASRGGVGGRLSNQPQHF,TGTGCCAGCAGGGGGGGGGTCGGCGGACGTCTGAGCAATCAGCCCCAGCATTTT
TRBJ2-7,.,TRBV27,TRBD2,CASSPSPTSGFSYEQYF,TGTGCCAGCAGTCCCTCCCCAACTAGCGGTTTCTCCTACGAGCAGTACTTC
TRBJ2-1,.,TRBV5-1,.,CASTYLDRSVYNEQFF,TGCGCCAGCACCTACCTAGACAGGTCCGTATACAATGAGCAGTTCTTC
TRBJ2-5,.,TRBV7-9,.,CASTRDSGGETQYF,TGTGCCAGCACCCGTGACAGTGGGGGAGAGACCCAGTACTTC
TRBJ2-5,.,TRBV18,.,CASSPYTQETQYF,TGTGCCAGCTCACCATATACCCAAGAGACCCAGTACTTC
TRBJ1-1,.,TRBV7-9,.,CASSPLGTEAFF,TGTGCCAGCAGCCCCCTGGGAACTGAAGCTTTCTTT
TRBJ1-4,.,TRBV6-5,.,CASSRATRNEKLFF,TGTGCCAGTAGTAGGGCGACCCGGAATGAAAAACTGTTTTTT
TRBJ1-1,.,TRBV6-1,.,CACLGQFNTEAFF,TGTGCCTGCTTAGGACAGTTTAACACTGAAGCTTTCTTT
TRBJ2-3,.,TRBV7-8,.,CASIGGTGTDTQYF,TGTGCCAGCATTGGAGGTACTGGCACAGATACGCAGTATTTT
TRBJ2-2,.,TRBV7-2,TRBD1,CASSQPAGGANTGELFF,TGTGCCAGCAGCCAACCCGCAGGGGGCGCGAACACCGGGGAGCTGTTTTTT
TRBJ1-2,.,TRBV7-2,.,CASSSGQGGYTF,TGTGCCAGCAGCTCCGGACAAGGCGGCTACACCTTC
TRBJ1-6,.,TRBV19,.,CASSIRDNSPLHF,TGTGCCAGTAGTATTCGCGATAATTCACCCCTCCACTTT
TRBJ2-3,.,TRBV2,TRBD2,CASSGTSQLDTQYF,TGTGCCAGCAGTGGGACTAGCCAATTAGATACGCAGTATTTT
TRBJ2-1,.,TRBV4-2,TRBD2,CASSHPTTETSGRLGEQFF,TGTGCCAGCAGCCATCCCACGACCGAAACTAGCGGGAGGCTCGGGGAGCAGTTCTTC
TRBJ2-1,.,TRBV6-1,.,CATLGAKYNEQFF,TGTGCCACCCTCGGGGCAAAGTACAATGAGCAGTTCTTC
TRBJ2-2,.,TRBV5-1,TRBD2,CASSLVQGAGRAGELFF,TGCGCCAGCAGCTTGGTCCAGGGAGCGGGAAGGGCCGGGGAGCTGTTTTTT
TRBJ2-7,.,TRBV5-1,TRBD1,CASSLNRRQGISYEQYF,TGCGCCAGCAGCTTGAATCGTCGACAGGGCATCTCCTACGAGCAGTACTTC
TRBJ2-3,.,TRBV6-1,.,CAHSPQRPRDTQYF,TGTGCCCACTCCCCCCAGCGGCCCAGAGATACGCAGTATTTT